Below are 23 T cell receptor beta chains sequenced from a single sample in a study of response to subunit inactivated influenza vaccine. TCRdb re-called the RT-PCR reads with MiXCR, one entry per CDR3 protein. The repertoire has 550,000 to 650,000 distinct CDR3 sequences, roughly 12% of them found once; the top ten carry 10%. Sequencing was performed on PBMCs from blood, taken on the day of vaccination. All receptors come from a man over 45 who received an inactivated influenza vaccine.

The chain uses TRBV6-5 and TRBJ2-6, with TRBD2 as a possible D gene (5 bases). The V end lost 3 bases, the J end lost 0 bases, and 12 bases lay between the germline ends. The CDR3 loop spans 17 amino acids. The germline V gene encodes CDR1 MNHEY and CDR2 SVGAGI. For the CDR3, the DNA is TGTGCCAGCAGTTATCGCCAAAGCGGCTCTGGGGCCAACGTCCTGACTTTC. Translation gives CASSYRQSGSGANVLTF.

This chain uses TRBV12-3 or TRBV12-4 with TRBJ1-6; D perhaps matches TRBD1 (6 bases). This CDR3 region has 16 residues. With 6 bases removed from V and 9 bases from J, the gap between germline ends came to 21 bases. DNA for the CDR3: TGTGCCAGCAGCGTCAGGGGTCCCAAGCAAGGTTCACCCCTCCACTTT. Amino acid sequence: CASSVRGPKQGSPLHF.

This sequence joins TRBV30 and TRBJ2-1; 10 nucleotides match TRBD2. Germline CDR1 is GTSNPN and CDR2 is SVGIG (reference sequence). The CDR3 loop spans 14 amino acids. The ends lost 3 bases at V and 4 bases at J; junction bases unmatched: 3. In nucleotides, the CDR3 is TGTGCCTGGAGACCTAGCGGGAGATACAATGAGCAGTTCTTC. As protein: CAWRPSGRYNEQFF. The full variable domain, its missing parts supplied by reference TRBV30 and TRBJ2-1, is SQTIHQWPATLVQPVGSPLSLECTVEGTSNPNLYWYRQAAGRGLQLLFYSVGIGQISSEVPQNLSASRPQDRQFILSSKKLLLSDSGFYLCAWRPSGRYNEQFFGPGTRLTVL.

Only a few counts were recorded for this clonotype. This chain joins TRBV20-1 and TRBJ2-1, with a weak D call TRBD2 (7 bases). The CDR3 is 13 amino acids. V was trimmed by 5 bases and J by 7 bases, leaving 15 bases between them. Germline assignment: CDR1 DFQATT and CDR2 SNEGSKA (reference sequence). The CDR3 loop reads CSAEGGPGNEQFF. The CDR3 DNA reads TGCAGTGCTGAGGGGGGGCCAGGTAATGAGCAGTTCTTC.

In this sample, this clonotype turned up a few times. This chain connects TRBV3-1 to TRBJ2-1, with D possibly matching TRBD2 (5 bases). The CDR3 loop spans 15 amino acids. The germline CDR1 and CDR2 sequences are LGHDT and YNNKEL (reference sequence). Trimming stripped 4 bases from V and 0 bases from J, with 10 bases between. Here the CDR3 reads CASSLDWSSYNEQFF. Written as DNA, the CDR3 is TGTGCCAGCAGCCTGGACTGGAGCTCCTACAATGAGCAGTTCTTC.

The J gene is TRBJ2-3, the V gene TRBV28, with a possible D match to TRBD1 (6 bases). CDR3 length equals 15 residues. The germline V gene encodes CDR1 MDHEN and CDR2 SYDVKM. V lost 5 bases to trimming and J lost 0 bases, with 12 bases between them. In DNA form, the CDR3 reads TGTGCCAGCAGTCTACAGGGATCTAGCACAGATACGCAGTATTTT. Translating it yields CASSLQGSSTDTQYF.

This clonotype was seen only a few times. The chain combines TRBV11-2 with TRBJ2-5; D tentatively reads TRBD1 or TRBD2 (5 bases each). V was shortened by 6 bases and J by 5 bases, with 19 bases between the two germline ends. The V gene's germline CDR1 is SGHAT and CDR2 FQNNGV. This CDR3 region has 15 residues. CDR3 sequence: CASRMGLPGLETQYF. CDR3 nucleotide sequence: TGTGCCAGCAGGATGGGGCTGCCGGGGCTTGAGACCCAGTACTTC.

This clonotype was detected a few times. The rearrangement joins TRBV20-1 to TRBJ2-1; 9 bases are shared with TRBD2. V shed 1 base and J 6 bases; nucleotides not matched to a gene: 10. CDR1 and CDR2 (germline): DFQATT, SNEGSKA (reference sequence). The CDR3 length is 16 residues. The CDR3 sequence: CSARAGGSGRGNEQFF. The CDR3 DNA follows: TGCAGTGCTAGAGCCGGGGGTAGCGGGAGAGGCAATGAGCAGTTCTTC.

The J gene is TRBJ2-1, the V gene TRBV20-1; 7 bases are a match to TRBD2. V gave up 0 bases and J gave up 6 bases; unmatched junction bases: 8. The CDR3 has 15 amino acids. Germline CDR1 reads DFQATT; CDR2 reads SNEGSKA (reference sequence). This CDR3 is CSARDRGSLPNEQFF. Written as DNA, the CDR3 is TGCAGTGCTAGAGATCGCGGGAGCTTACCCAATGAGCAGTTCTTC.

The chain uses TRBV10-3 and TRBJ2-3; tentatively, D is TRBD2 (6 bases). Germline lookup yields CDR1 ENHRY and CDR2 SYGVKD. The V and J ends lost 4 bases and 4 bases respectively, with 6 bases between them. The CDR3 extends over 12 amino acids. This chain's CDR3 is CAISGRADTQYF. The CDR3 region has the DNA TGTGCCATCAGTGGGAGGGCAGATACGCAGTATTTT.

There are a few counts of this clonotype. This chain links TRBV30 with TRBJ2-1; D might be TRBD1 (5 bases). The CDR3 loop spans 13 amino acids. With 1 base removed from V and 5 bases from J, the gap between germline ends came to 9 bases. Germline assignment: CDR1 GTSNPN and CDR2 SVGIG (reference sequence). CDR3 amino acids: CAWSAMTDNEQFF. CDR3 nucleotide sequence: TGTGCCTGGAGTGCGATGACAGACAATGAGCAGTTCTTC.

The CDR3: CSARAGNTIYF. In DNA, the CDR3 is TGCAGTGCTAGAGCTGGAAACACCATATATTTT. The chain has TRBV20-1 and TRBJ1-3; D not resolved. The germline V and J ends were trimmed by 1 base and 2 bases, with 0 bases remaining between them. In germline, CDR1 is DFQATT, CDR2 SNEGSKA (reference sequence). The CDR3 contains 11 residues.

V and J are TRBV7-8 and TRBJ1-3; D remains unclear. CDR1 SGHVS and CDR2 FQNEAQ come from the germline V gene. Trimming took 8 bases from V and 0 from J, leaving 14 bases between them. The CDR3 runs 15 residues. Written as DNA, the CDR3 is TGTGCCAGCGCAGTAGATGACTTCTCTGGAAACACCATATATTTT. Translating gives CASAVDDFSGNTIYF.

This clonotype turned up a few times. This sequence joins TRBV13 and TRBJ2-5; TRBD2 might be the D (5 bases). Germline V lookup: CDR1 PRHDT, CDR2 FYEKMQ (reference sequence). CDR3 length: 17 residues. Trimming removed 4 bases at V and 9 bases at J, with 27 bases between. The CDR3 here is CASSSNSGRGPALAQYF. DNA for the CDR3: TGTGCCAGCAGCTCGAACAGCGGACGGGGTCCAGCGTTGGCCCAGTACTTC.

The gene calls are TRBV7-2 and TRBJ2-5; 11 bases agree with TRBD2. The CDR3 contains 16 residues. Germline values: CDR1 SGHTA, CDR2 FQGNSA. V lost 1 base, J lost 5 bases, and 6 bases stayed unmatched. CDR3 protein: CASSLGVAGGPETQYF. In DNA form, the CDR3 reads TGTGCCAGCAGCTTAGGCGTAGCGGGGGGGCCCGAGACCCAGTACTTC. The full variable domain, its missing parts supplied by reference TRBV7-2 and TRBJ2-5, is GAGVSQSPSNKVTEKGKDVELRCDPISGHTALYWYRQSLGQGLEFLIYFQGNSAPDKSGLPSDRFSAERTGGSVSTLTIQRTQQEDSAVYLCASSLGVAGGPETQYFGPGTRLLVL.

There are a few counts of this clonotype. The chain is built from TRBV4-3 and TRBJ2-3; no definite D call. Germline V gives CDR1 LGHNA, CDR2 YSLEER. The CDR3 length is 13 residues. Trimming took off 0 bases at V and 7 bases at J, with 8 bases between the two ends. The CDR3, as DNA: TGCGCCAGCAGCCAAGATAAGGCATATACGCAGTATTTT. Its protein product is CASSQDKAYTQYF.

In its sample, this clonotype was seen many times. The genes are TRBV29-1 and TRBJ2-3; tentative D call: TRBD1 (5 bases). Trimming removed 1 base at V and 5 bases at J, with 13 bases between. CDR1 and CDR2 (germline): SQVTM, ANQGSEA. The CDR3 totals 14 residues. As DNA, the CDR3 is TGCAGCGTTGAAGTCAGGTTAGGGGTAGATACGCAGTATTTT. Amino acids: CSVEVRLGVDTQYF.

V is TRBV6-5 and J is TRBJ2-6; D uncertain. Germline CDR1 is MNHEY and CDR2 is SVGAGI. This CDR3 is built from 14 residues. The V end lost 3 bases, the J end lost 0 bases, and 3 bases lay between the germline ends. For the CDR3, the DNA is TGTGCCAGCAGTTATGTCTCTGGGGCCAACGTCCTGACTTTC. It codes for CASSYVSGANVLTF.

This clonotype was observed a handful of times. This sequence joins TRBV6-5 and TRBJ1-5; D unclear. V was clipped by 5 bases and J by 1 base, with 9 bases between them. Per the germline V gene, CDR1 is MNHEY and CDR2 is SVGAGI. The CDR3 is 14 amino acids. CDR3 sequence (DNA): TGTGCCAGCAGTAACACTGGGAGCAATCAGCCCCAGCATTTT. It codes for CASSNTGSNQPQHF.

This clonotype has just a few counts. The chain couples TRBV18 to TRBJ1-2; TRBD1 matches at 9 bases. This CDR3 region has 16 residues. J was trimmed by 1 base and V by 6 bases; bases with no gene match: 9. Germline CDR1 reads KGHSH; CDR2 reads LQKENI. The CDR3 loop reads CASSFGQGPDNYGYTF. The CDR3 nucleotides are TGTGCCAGCTCTTTCGGACAGGGGCCGGATAACTATGGCTACACCTTC.

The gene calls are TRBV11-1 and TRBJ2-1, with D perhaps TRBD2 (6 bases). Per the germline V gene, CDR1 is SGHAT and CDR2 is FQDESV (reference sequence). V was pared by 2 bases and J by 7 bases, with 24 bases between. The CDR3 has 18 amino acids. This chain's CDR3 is CASSLQGLSGVFTNEQFF. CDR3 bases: TGTGCCAGCAGCTTACAGGGACTGTCGGGAGTATTCACTAATGAGCAGTTCTTC.

The CDR3 region has the DNA TGCAGTGCGCCCCCCGGGGCTGGTACTGAAGCTTTCTTT. It is translated as CSAPPGAGTEAFF. The chain employs TRBV20-1 and TRBJ1-1; D possibly corresponds to TRBD1 (5 bases). Germline V lookup: CDR1 DFQATT, CDR2 SNEGSKA (reference sequence). The CDR3 loop spans 13 amino acids. The V end lost 6 bases, the J end lost 5 bases, and 16 bases lay between the germline ends.

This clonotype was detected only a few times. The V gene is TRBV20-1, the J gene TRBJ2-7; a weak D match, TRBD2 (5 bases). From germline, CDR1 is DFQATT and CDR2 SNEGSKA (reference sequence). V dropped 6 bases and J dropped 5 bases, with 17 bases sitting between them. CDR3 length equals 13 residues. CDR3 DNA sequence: TGCAGTGCACCTAGCTTGGTTCAGCACGAGCAGTACTTC. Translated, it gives CSAPSLVQHEQYF.